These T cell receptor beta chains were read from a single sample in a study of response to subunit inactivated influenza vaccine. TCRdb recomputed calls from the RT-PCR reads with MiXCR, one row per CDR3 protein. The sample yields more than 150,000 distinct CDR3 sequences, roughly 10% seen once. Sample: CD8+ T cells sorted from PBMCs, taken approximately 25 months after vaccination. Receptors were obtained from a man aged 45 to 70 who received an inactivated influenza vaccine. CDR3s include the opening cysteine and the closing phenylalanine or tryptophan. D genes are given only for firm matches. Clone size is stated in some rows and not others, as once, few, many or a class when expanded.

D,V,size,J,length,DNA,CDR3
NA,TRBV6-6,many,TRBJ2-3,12,TGTGCCAGTGAGGGGACTTCATCAGCGCAGTATTTT,CASEGTSSAQYF
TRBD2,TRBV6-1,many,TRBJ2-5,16,TGTGCCAGCACCCGGACTAGCGGGAGTTTGGTGGAGACCCAGTACTTC,CASTRTSGSLVETQYF
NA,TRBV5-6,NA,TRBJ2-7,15,TGTGCCAGCAGTTTGATTACCCAGGGATTCAACGAGCAGTACTTC,CASSLITQGFNEQYF
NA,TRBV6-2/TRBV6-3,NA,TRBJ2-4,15,TGTGCCAGCCACAACTGGAGAAGACAGAAAAACATTCAGTACTTC,CASHNWRRQKNIQYF
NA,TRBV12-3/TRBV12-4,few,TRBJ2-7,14,TGTGCCAGCAGTTCGCCCAGGGGCTCCTACGAGCAGTACTTC,CASSSPRGSYEQYF
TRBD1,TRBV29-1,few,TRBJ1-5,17,TGCAGCGCAACACGGAAACTCGAACAGGGGTCGAACCAGCCCCAGCATTTT,CSATRKLEQGSNQPQHF
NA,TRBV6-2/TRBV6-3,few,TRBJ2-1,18,TGTGCCAGCAGTTACCTCATCGGACGGCCCAGCTCCTACAATGAGCAGTTCTTC,CASSYLIGRPSSYNEQFF
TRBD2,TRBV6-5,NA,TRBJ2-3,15,TGTGCCAGCAGTTGGACTAGCGGGAGTGCAGATACGCAGTATTTT,CASSWTSGSADTQYF
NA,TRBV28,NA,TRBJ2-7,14,TGTGCCAGCAGTTGGGATAGGGAGAGGTACGAGCAGTACTTC,CASSWDRERYEQYF
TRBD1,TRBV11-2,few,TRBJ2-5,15,TGTGCCAGCAGCCGCGGTCACAGGGGAAAAGAGACCCAGTACTTC,CASSRGHRGKETQYF